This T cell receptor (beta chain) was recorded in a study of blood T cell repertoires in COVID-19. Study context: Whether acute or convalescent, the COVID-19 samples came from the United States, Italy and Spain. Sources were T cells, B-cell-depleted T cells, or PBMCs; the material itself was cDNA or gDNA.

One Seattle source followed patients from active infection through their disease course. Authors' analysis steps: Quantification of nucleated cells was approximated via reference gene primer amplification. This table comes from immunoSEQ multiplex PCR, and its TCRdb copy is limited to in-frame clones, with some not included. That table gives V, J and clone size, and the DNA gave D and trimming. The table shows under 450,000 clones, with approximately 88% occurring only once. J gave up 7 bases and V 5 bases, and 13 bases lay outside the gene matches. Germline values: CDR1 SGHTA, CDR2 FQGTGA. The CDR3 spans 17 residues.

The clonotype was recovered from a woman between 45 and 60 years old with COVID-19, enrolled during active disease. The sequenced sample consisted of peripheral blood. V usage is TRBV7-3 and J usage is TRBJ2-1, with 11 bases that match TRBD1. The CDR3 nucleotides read TGTGCCAGCAGCCCTACAGCCGGGACAGGGGGGCTGAATGAGCAGTTCTTC. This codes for CASSPTAGTGGLNEQFF. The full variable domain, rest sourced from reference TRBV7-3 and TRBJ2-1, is GAGVSQTPSNKVTEKGKYVELRCDPISGHTALYWYRQSLGQGPEFLIYFQGTGAADDSGLPNDRFFAVRPEGSVSTLKIQRTERGDSAVYLCASSPTAGTGGLNEQFFGPGTRLTVL.